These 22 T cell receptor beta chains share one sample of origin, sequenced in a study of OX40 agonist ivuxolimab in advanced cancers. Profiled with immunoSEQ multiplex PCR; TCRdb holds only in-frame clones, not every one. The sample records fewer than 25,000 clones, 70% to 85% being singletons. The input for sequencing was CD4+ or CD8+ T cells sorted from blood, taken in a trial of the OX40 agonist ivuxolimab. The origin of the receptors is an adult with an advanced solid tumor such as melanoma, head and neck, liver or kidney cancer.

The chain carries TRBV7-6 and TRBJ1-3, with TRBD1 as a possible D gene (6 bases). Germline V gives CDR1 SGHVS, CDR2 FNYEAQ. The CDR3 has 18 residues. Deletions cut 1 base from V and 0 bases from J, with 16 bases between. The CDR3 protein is CASSLGYRDLASGNTIYF. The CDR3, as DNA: TGTGCCAGCAGCTTAGGCTACAGGGACTTGGCCTCTGGAAACACCATATATTTT.

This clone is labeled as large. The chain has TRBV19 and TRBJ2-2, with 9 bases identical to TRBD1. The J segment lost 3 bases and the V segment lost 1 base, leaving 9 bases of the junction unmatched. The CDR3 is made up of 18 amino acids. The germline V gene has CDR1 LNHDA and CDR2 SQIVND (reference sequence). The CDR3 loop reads CASSIVQGASGYTGELFF. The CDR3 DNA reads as TGTGCCAGTAGTATAGTACAGGGGGCATCGGGGTACACCGGGGAGCTGTTTTTT.

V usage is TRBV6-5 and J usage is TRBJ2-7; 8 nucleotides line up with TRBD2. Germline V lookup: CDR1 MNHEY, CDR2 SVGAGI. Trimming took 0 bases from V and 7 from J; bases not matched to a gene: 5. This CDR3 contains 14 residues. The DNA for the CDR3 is TGTGCCAGCAGTTACTCTCGGCGGGGGGTTGAGCAGTACTTC. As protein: CASSYSRRGVEQYF.

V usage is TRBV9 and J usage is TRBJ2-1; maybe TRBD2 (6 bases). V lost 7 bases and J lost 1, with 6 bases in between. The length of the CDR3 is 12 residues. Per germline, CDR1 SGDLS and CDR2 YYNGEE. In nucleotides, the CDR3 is TGTGCCAGCGGGGGGTCCTACAATGAGCAGTTCTTC. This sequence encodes CASGGSYNEQFF.

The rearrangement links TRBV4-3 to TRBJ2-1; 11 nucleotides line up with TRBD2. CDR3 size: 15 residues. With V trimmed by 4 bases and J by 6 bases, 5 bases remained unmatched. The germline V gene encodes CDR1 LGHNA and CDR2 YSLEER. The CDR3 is CASSLLAGASNEQFF. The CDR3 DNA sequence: TGCGCCAGCAGCCTACTAGCGGGGGCCTCCAATGAGCAGTTCTTC.

The DNA for the CDR3 is TGTGCCAGCAGCTCACCGACTAGCGGGGAAAAGACCCAGTACTTC. Protein sequence: CASSSPTSGEKTQYF. The genes are TRBV7-6 and TRBJ2-5; TRBD2 matches 11 bases. This CDR3 has 15 residues. V was pared by 4 bases and J by 6 bases, with 7 bases of the junction left unmatched. Looked up from germline, CDR1 is SGHVS and CDR2 is FNYEAQ.

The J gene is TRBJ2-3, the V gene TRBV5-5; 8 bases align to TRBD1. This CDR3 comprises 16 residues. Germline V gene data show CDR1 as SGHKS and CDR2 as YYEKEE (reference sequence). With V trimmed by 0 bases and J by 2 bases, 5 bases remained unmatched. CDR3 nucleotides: TGTGCCAGCAGCTTGGGACAGGGGTTCAACACAGATACGCAGTATTTT. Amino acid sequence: CASSLGQGFNTDTQYF.

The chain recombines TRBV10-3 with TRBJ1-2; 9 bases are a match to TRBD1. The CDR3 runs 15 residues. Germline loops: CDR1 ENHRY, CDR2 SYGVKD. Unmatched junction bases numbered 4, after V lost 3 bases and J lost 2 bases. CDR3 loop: CAISDWDRENYGYTF. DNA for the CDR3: TGTGCCATCAGTGATTGGGACAGGGAGAACTATGGCTACACCTTC.

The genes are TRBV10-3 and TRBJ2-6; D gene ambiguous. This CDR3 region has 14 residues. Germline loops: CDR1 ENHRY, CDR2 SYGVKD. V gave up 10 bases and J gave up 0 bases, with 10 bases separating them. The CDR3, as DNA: TGTGCCACCGTGTGGGGCTCTGGGGCCAACGTCCTGACTTTC. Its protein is CATVWGSGANVLTF.

The CDR3 DNA follows: TGTGCCAGCAGTTTTGGCAGGATCAATGAGCAGTTCTTC. It encodes CASSFGRINEQFF. The chain links TRBV27 to TRBJ2-1, with D unclear. Germline V gene lookup returns CDR1 MNHEY and CDR2 SMNVEV (reference sequence). The CDR3 covers 13 residues. Trimming pared 3 bases from V and 6 bases from J, leaving 9 bases between.

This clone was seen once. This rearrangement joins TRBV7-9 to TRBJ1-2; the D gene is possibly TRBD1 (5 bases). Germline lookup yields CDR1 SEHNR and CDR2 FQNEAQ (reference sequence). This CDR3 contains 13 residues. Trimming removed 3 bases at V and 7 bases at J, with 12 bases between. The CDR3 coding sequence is TGTGCCAGCAGCTTCATCAGGGAGGGTGGCTACACCTTC. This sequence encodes CASSFIREGGYTF.

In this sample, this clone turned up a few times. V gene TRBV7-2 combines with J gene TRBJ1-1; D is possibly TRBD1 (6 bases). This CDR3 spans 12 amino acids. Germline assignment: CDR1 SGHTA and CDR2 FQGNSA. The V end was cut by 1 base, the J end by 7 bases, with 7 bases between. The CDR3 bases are TGTGCCAGCAGCTTAGGGACAGATGAAGCTTTCTTT. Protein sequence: CASSLGTDEAFF.

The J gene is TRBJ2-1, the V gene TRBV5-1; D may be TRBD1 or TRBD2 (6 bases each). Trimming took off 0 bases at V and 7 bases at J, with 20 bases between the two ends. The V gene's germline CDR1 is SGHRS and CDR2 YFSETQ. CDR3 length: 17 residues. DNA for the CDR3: TGCGCCAGCAGCTTGGCCCGCACGGGGGCGCGGTCGAATGAGCAGTTCTTC. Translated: CASSLARTGARSNEQFF.

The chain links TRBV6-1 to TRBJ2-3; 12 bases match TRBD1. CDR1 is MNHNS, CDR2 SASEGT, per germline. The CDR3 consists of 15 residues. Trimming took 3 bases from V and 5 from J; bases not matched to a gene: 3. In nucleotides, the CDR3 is TGTGCCAGCAGTGAGGGGGACAGGGGGCGAGATACGCAGTATTTT. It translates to CASSEGDRGRDTQYF.

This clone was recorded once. CDR3 protein: CASSPLRGAYEQYF. CDR3 sequence (DNA): TGTGCCAGCAGTCCTCTTCGCGGAGCCTACGAGCAGTACTTC. The V call is TRBV27, the J call TRBJ2-7; D uncertain. V lost 5 bases and J 2 bases, leaving 13 bases between the germline ends. This CDR3 comprises 14 residues. Germline V gene data show CDR1 as MNHEY and CDR2 as SMNVEV (reference sequence).

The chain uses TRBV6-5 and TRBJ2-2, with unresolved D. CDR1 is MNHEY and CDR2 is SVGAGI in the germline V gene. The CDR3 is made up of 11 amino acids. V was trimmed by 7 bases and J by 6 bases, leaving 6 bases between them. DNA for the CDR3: TGTGCCAGCACGCTGGCCGGGGAGCTGTTTTTT. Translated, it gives CASTLAGELFF.

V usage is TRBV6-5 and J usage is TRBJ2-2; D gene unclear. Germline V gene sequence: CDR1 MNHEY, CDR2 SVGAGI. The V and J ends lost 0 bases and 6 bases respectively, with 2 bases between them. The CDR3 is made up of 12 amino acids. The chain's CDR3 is CASSYSAGELFF. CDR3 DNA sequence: TGTGCCAGCAGTTACTCAGCCGGGGAGCTGTTTTTT.

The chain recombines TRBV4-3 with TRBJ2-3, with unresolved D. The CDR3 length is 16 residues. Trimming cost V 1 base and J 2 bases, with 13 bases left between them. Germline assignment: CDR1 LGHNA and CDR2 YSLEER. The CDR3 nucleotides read TGCGCCAGCAGCCAAGGTCCGGACGGAGACACAGATACGCAGTATTTT. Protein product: CASSQGPDGDTDTQYF.

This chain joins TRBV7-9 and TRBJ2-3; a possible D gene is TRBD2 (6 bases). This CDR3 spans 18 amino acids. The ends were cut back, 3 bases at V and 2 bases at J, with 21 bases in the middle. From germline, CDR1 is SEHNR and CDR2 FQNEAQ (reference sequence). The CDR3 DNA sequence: TGTGCCAGCAGCTTTACAGCTCGAAGGGACTTCCACACAGATACGCAGTATTTT. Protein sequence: CASSFTARRDFHTDTQYF.

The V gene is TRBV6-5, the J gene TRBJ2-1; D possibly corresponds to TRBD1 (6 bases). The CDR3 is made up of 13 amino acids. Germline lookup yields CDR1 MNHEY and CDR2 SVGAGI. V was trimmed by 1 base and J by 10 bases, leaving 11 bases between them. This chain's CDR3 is CASSYFAQGEQFF. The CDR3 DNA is TGTGCCAGCAGTTACTTTGCTCAGGGGGAGCAGTTCTTC.

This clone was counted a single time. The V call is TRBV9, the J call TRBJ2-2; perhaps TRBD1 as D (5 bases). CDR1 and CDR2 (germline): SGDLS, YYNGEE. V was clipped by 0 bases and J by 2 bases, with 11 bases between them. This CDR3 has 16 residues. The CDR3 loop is CASSVEGAGNTGELFF. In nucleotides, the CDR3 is TGTGCCAGCAGCGTAGAAGGGGCAGGTAACACCGGGGAGCTGTTTTTT.

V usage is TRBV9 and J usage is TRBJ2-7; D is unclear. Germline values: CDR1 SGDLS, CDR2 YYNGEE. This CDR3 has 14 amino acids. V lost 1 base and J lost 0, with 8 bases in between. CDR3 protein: CASSVSGNSYEQYF. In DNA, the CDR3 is TGTGCCAGCAGCGTAAGTGGGAACTCCTACGAGCAGTACTTC.